The present entry profiles one T cell receptor beta chain with its context. The sample has other DNA sequences that encode this CDR3 too. Method: immunoSEQ multiplex PCR; TCRdb's copy keeps in-frame clones and lacks some. The sample yields 80,000 or so clones, about nine tenths seen once. The sample is drawn from a study of graft-versus-host responses after intestinal transplantation. The germline V gene encodes CDR1 SEHNR and CDR2 FQNEAQ (reference sequence). The CDR3 has 13 residues. The ends lost 0 bases at V and 5 bases at J; junction bases unmatched: 0. The source of this sequence is a human patient who received an intestinal transplant, so some T cells may come from the graft donor. Specimen: PBMCs, collected 98 days after intestinal transplantation. The rearrangement links TRBV7-9 to TRBJ2-5; 7 bases fit TRBD1. Here the CDR3 reads CASSLAGGETQYF. For the CDR3, the DNA is TGTGCCAGCAGCTTAGCAGGGGGCGAGACCCAGTACTTC.